A selection of T cell receptor beta chains follows, all from one sample in a study of CD8 T cells in Susac syndrome. TCRdb reprocessed the immunoSEQ multiplex PCR reads with MiXCR, giving one entry per CDR3 protein. Here the sample spans hundreds of thousands of distinct CDR3 sequences, 95% being singletons. The sequenced sample consisted of CD4+ T cells from PBMCs. The receptors were sampled from a human donor with multiple sclerosis. Both conserved end residues are part of each CDR3. The D gene is left open where the match is weak. Clone sizes are given selectively: once, few, many, or a class where the clone is expanded.

clone_size	v_call	d_call	j_call	cdr3_aa	cdr3_nt
once	TRBV27	TRBD1	TRBJ2-1	CASSRDRVSNEQFF	TGTGCCAGCAGCCGGGACAGGGTTTCGAATGAGCAGTTCTTC
-	TRBV20-1	-	TRBJ2-6	CSARDRSGANVLTF	TGCAGTGCTAGAGACCGCTCTGGGGCCAACGTCCTGACTTTC
-	TRBV15	-	TRBJ1-2	CATSRERRVGDGYTF	TGTGCCACCAGCAGAGAGAGGAGGGTTGGGGATGGCTACACCTTC
-	TRBV12-3/TRBV12-4	-	TRBJ1-1	CASSFRHPNTEAFF	TGTGCCAGCAGTTTTAGACATCCGAACACTGAAGCTTTCTTT
-	TRBV27	TRBD1	TRBJ2-7	CASSPQGALHYEQYF	TGTGCCAGCAGTCCCCAGGGGGCCCTTCACTACGAGCAGTACTTC
-	TRBV3-1	TRBD1	TRBJ2-5	CASIGGQGETQYF	TGTGCCAGCATCGGCGGACAGGGAGAGACCCAGTACTTC
-	TRBV7-3	TRBD2	TRBJ2-3	CASSIGLTSGVTDTQYF	TGTGCCAGCAGCATCGGACTGACTAGCGGAGTCACAGATACGCAGTATTTT
-	TRBV7-9	-	TRBJ2-7	CASSSFLGRADKEYF	TGTGCCAGCAGCTCCTTTCTAGGCAGGGCCGATAAGGAGTACTTC
-	TRBV19	TRBD2	TRBJ2-1	CASSILGGGSYNEQFF	TGTGCCAGTAGTATACTAGGCGGGGGCTCCTACAATGAGCAGTTCTTC
-	TRBV27	-	TRBJ2-6	CASSFLSISGANVLTF	TGTGCCAGCAGTTTCCTCTCGATCTCTGGGGCCAACGTCCTGACTTTC
-	TRBV4-1	TRBD2	TRBJ2-1	CASSQPTSGRARGEQFF	TGCGCCAGCAGCCAACCGACTAGCGGGAGGGCGCGAGGTGAGCAGTTCTTC
-	TRBV6-6	-	TRBJ2-2	CASSYSNGELFF	TGTGCCAGCAGTTACTCGAACGGGGAGCTGTTTTTT
-	TRBV4-1	-	TRBJ1-2	CASSQELGANYGYTF	TGCGCCAGCAGCCAAGAGCTGGGTGCTAACTATGGCTACACCTTC
once	TRBV19	-	TRBJ2-7	CASSIDLPNEQYF	TGTGCCAGTAGTATAGATCTGCCGAATGAGCAGTACTTC
-	TRBV20-1	-	TRBJ2-7	CSARGRIGEQYF	TGCAGTGCTAGAGGTCGAATAGGCGAGCAGTACTTC
-	TRBV20-1	-	TRBJ2-1	CSALSRESYNEQFF	TGCAGTGCCCTATCGAGGGAATCCTACAATGAGCAGTTCTTC
once	TRBV28	TRBD1	TRBJ1-5	CASSLPTGGNQPQHF	TGTGCCAGCAGTTTACCAACAGGGGGGAATCAGCCCCAGCATTTT
-	TRBV20-1	-	TRBJ1-1	CSARDPRPFGVAFF	TGCAGTGCTAGAGACCCACGGCCGTTTGGGGTAGCTTTCTTT
-	TRBV4-2	TRBD1	TRBJ1-2	CASSQRDRGGYGYTF	TGTGCCAGCAGCCAGAGAGACAGGGGAGGCTATGGCTACACCTTC
-	TRBV7-9	TRBD2	TRBJ2-1	CASSLRLAGGEQFF	TGTGCCAGCAGCTTACGCCTAGCGGGAGGGGAGCAGTTCTTC
-	TRBV5-1	-	TRBJ1-1	CASSALMRGDTEAFF	TGCGCCAGCAGCGCATTGATGCGGGGTGACACTGAAGCTTTCTTT
-	TRBV29-1	-	TRBJ2-7	CSVSKDSYEQYF	TGCAGCGTTTCGAAAGACAGCTACGAGCAGTACTTC
-	TRBV3-1	-	TRBJ1-3	CASSPSLSGNTIYF	TGTGCCAGCAGCCCGAGTCTCTCTGGAAACACCATATATTTT
-	TRBV14	-	TRBJ2-5	CASSQGAETQYF	TGTGCCAGCAGCCAAGGGGCCGAGACCCAGTACTTC
-	TRBV20-1	-	TRBJ1-1	CSAELLNTEAFF	TGCAGTGCTGAGCTATTGAACACTGAAGCTTTCTTT
-	TRBV29-1	TRBD2	TRBJ2-2	CSVESGSITGELFF	TGCAGCGTTGAAAGCGGGAGTATCACCGGGGAGCTGTTTTTT
once	TRBV28	-	TRBJ2-7	CASRTLSYEQYF	TGTGCCAGCAGGACGTTATCCTACGAGCAGTACTTC
-	TRBV15	-	TRBJ2-7	CATSAISGDEQYF	TGTGCCACCAGCGCCATATCAGGGGACGAGCAGTACTTC
-	TRBV3-1	-	TRBJ2-3	CASSPQGTSTDTQYF	TGTGCCAGCAGCCCCCAGGGGACTAGCACAGATACGCAGTATTTT
-	TRBV15	-	TRBJ2-3	CATSARRGQQDTQYF	TGTGCCACCAGTGCTCGGCGGGGGCAACAAGATACGCAGTATTTT
-	TRBV5-1	-	TRBJ1-2	CASSLTGLDYGYTF	TGCGCCAGCAGCTTAACAGGGCTGGACTATGGCTACACCTTC
-	TRBV13	TRBD2	TRBJ2-1	CASSSLAGGRDEQFF	TGTGCCAGCAGCTCCCTAGCGGGGGGGCGGGATGAGCAGTTCTTC
-	TRBV18	TRBD2	TRBJ2-1	CASSLLAGAENEQFF	TGTGCCAGCTCACTACTAGCGGGAGCGGAAAATGAGCAGTTCTTC
-	TRBV29-1	-	TRBJ2-2	CSVVILASKSTGELFF	TGCAGCGTTGTCATACTAGCCTCCAAGAGCACCGGGGAGCTGTTTTTT
-	TRBV6-2/TRBV6-3	-	TRBJ1-2	CATKGSGSYGYTF	TGTGCCACCAAAGGATCTGGGAGCTATGGCTACACCTTC
-	TRBV9	TRBD2	TRBJ2-5	CASSVSGVNQETQYF	TGTGCCAGCAGCGTGAGCGGGGTGAACCAAGAGACCCAGTACTTC
-	TRBV29-1	TRBD1	TRBJ2-1	CSVDRGHLYEQFF	TGCAGCGTTGATAGGGGGCATCTCTATGAGCAGTTCTTC
-	TRBV29-1	-	TRBJ1-2	CSLFDDRFGYTF	TGCAGCCTGTTCGACGACAGGTTTGGCTACACCTTC
-	TRBV28	-	TRBJ2-3	CASTDISGYKVDTQYF	TGTGCCAGCACCGACATTAGCGGATATAAGGTAGATACGCAGTATTTT
-	TRBV20-1	TRBD1	TRBJ1-5	CSARTGRGQPQHF	TGCAGTGCGCGGACAGGGAGAGGTCAGCCCCAGCATTTT
-	TRBV28	-	TRBJ2-1	CASSSGSGYNEQFF	TGTGCCAGCAGTTCCGGGTCCGGCTACAATGAGCAGTTCTTC
-	TRBV29-1	-	TRBJ2-7	CSVSDEQYF	TGCAGCGTTTCAGACGAGCAGTACTTC
few	TRBV4-2	TRBD2	TRBJ2-6	CASSQDVAGTSGANVLTF	TGTGCCAGCAGCCAAGACGTAGCGGGAACTTCTGGGGCCAACGTCCTGACTTTC
-	TRBV7-2	-	TRBJ2-1	CASSASGTRVDEQFF	TGTGCCAGCAGCGCATCCGGGACCCGGGTGGATGAGCAGTTCTTC
-	TRBV7-3	-	TRBJ2-7	CASSPGLPYEQYF	TGTGCCAGCAGCCCTGGACTACCCTACGAGCAGTACTTC
few	TRBV16	-	TRBJ2-5	CASSQWETQYF	TGTGCCAGCAGCCAATGGGAGACCCAGTACTTC